This TCR beta chain was sequenced in a study of beta chain features in type 1 diabetes. Sorting based on CD45RO/CCR7/CD25/CD127/CD95/CD27 separated CD4+ naive, central memory, regulatory and stem cell-like memory cells. cDNA synthesis used the whole RNA isolate, giving expressed TCRB sequences. Mean read depth for naive, central memory and regulatory T cell samples was 3.5 million or so reads. Sequenced by immunoSEQ multiplex PCR; TCRdb stores in-frame clones only, minus some. This sample carries over 700,000 clones, roughly a sixth of them seen once, and the ten largest clones take 0.02% to 0.025%. Per germline, CDR1 MDHEN and CDR2 SYDVKM. Between the trimmed V and J ends, which lost 2 bases and 7 bases, there was a span of 12 bases. The CDR3 has 14 amino acids.

The sample taken for sequencing was naive CD4+ T cells from blood. This clonotype originated in a young woman in good health. V gene TRBV28 combines with J gene TRBJ2-1; D might be TRBD1 (6 bases). The CDR3 DNA reads TGTGCCAGCAGTTTACCACAGGGTAGTAATGAGCAGTTCTTC. Protein: CASSLPQGSNEQFF. The variable domain in full, completed from reference TRBV28 and TRBJ2-1, reads DVKVTQSSRYLVKRTGEKVFLECVQDMDHENMFWYRQDPGLGLRLIYFSYDVKMKEKGDIPEGYSVSREKKERFSLILESASTNQTSMYLCASSLPQGSNEQFFGPGTRLTVL.